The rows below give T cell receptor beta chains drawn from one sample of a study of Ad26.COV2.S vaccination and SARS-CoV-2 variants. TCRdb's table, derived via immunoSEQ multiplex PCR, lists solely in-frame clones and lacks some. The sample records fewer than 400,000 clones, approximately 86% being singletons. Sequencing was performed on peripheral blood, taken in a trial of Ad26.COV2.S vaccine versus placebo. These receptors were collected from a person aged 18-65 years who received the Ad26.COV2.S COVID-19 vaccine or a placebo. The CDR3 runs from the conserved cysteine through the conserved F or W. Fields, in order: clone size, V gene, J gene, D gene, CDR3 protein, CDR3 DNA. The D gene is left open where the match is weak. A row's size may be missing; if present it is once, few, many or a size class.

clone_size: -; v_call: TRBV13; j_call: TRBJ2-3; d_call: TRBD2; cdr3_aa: CASSKSPLGLAGDTQYF; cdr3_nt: TGTGCCAGCAGCAAATCCCCCCTGGGACTAGCGGGGGATACGCAGTATTTT
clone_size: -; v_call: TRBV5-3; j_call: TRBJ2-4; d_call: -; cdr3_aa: CARSPPGRLKNIQYF; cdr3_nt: TGTGCCAGAAGTCCCCCGGGGAGATTGAAAAACATTCAGTACTTC
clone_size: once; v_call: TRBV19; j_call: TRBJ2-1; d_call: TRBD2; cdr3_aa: CASSMGGTRTYNEQFF; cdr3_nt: TGTGCCAGTAGTATGGGCGGGACTAGGACCTACAATGAGCAGTTCTTC
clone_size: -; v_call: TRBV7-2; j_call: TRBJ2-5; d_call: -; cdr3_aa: CASSLAARLETQYF; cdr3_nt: TGTGCCAGCAGCTTAGCGGCTCGATTGGAGACCCAGTACTTC
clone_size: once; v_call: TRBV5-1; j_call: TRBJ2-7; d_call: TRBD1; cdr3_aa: CASSPTGGGSYEQYF; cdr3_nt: TGCGCCAGCAGCCCAACAGGGGGCGGCTCCTACGAGCAGTACTTC
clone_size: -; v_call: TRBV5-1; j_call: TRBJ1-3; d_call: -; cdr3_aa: CASSLDDGFSGNTIYF; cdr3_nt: TGCGCCAGCAGCTTGGATGATGGATTCTCTGGAAACACCATATATTTT
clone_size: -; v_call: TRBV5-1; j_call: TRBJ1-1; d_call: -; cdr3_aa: CASGGAVNTEAFF; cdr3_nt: TGCGCCAGCGGGGGAGCCGTGAACACTGAAGCTTTCTTT
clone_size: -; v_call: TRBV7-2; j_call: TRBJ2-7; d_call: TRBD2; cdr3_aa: CASSLSGNYEQYF; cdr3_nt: TGTGCCAGCAGCTTGAGCGGGAATTACGAGCAGTACTTC
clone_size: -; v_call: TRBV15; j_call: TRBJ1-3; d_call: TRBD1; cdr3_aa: CATSKDRGRGNTIYF; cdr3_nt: TGTGCCACCAGCAAAGACAGGGGGCGCGGAAACACCATATATTTT
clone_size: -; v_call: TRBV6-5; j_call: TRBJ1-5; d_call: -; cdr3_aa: CASCIDSSFNQPQHF; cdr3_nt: TGTGCCAGCTGCATTGACAGTTCCTTCAATCAGCCCCAGCATTTT
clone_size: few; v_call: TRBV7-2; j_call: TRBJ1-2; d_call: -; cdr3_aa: CASSPQTGYGYTF; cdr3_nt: TGTGCCAGCAGCCCCCAGACAGGCTATGGCTACACCTTC